Listed below are T cell receptor beta chains from one sample, sequenced in a study of cytomegalovirus exposure and HLA in healthy donors. This table comes from immunoSEQ multiplex PCR, and its TCRdb copy is limited to in-frame clones, with some not included. Among 100,000 to 150,000 clones listed, roughly 77% were seen once. The material sequenced was PBMCs. These TCRs come from a man aged 30 to 39 in good health and CMV-seronegative. Both conserved end residues are trimmed from each CDR3. A D gene is named only where the DNA matches it firmly.

d_gene: TRBD2; v_gene: TRBV6-4; CDR3aa: ASSQSGGADTQY
d_gene: .; v_gene: TRBV6-5; CDR3aa: ASSYGSGGSGETQY
d_gene: .; v_gene: TRBV5-4; CDR3aa: ASTPRGKETQY
d_gene: .; v_gene: TRBV2; CDR3aa: ASGQARTYEQY
d_gene: .; v_gene: TRBV5-4; CDR3aa: ASSLAGFDQPQH
d_gene: .; v_gene: TRBV5-4; CDR3aa: ASSGGHRTGELF
d_gene: .; v_gene: TRBV2; CDR3aa: ASSSPRLEASWSSYNEQF
d_gene: .; v_gene: TRBV7-3; CDR3aa: ASSFPRIDSSYEQY
d_gene: TRBD1; v_gene: TRBV15; CDR3aa: ATSTGQGVQPQH
d_gene: TRBD1; v_gene: TRBV5-5; CDR3aa: ASSPRGQGAYEQY
d_gene: TRBD1; v_gene: TRBV5-1; CDR3aa: ASSLSGGDYGYT
d_gene: .; v_gene: TRBV29-1; CDR3aa: SVGGHLETQY
d_gene: TRBD1; v_gene: TRBV28; CDR3aa: ASRTTGGQPQH
d_gene: TRBD1; v_gene: TRBV6-6; CDR3aa: ASSYRTGGTDTQY
d_gene: TRBD2; v_gene: TRBV5-4; CDR3aa: ASSLLGRIEQY
d_gene: TRBD1; v_gene: TRBV6-5; CDR3aa: ASSYIGQALDYGYT
d_gene: TRBD1; v_gene: TRBV6-4; CDR3aa: ASTAGGQGGGYT
d_gene: .; v_gene: TRBV29-1; CDR3aa: SVDDSYEQY
d_gene: TRBD2; v_gene: TRBV7-9; CDR3aa: ASSFSGGAMDEQF
d_gene: TRBD2; v_gene: TRBV11-2; CDR3aa: ASSLRTSEAYEQY
d_gene: .; v_gene: TRBV7-9; CDR3aa: ASSPTWRANTGELF
d_gene: .; v_gene: TRBV9; CDR3aa: ASSLQPRPGETQY
d_gene: .; v_gene: TRBV11-2; CDR3aa: ASSFWEYEQY
d_gene: .; v_gene: TRBV7-3; CDR3aa: ASSLGGKYDTQY
d_gene: .; v_gene: TRBV25-1; CDR3aa: ASSELRGYNTEAF
d_gene: .; v_gene: TRBV1; CDR3aa: TSSQDDCQGYSNQPQH
d_gene: .; v_gene: TRBV4-3; CDR3aa: ASSQDFTGLSPNYQPQH
d_gene: TRBD2; v_gene: TRBV7-6; CDR3aa: ASGGGGPFGEQF
d_gene: .; v_gene: TRBV15; CDR3aa: ATSRGRVNTEAF
d_gene: TRBD2; v_gene: TRBV18; CDR3aa: ASSREAGGPYEQY
d_gene: .; v_gene: TRBV4-2; CDR3aa: ASSQDPCASSTDTQY
d_gene: TRBD1; v_gene: TRBV7-2; CDR3aa: ASSSDRGYGYT
d_gene: TRBD1; v_gene: TRBV20-1; CDR3aa: SARSGQGGI
d_gene: TRBD2; v_gene: TRBV6-4; CDR3aa: ASSTISGTGTSRSEQY
d_gene: .; v_gene: TRBV19; CDR3aa: ASSPVRGRFDYGYT
d_gene: .; v_gene: TRBV2; CDR3aa: ASSARDTRGNEQF
d_gene: TRBD2; v_gene: TRBV2; CDR3aa: AGKGAGDHNEQF
d_gene: .; v_gene: TRBV2; CDR3aa: ASSPWLASTQY
d_gene: .; v_gene: TRBV6-5; CDR3aa: ASSTYRDGANVLT
d_gene: TRBD1; v_gene: TRBV18; CDR3aa: ASSPHAGGDEQF
d_gene: TRBD1; v_gene: TRBV5-1; CDR3aa: ASSLSPGQARNTEAF
d_gene: .; v_gene: TRBV9; CDR3aa: ASSVTENSYNEQF
d_gene: TRBD2; v_gene: TRBV11-2; CDR3aa: ASSLVRGGRGEQY
d_gene: .; v_gene: TRBV4-1; CDR3aa: ASSQEGGMNTEAF
d_gene: .; v_gene: TRBV6-5; CDR3aa: ASSYRSGSGNTIY
d_gene: .; v_gene: TRBV6-1; CDR3aa: ASSGTGISQPQH
d_gene: .; v_gene: TRBV4-2; CDR3aa: ASSPAPGITNEKLF
d_gene: .; v_gene: TRBV20-1; CDR3aa: SATDTYEQY
d_gene: TRBD2; v_gene: TRBV30; CDR3aa: AWRKTSGREEQY
d_gene: TRBD1; v_gene: TRBV2; CDR3aa: ASRDTGTGLYEQY
d_gene: TRBD1; v_gene: TRBV19; CDR3aa: ASRPRGLANEKLF
d_gene: .; v_gene: TRBV6-5; CDR3aa: ASSFLNEQY